Shown below are 24 T cell receptor beta chains from a single sample sequenced in a study of blood T cell repertoires in COVID-19. TCRdb keeps only in-frame clones here, not all; method: immunoSEQ multiplex PCR. The data contain 100,000 to 150,000 clones, 80% to 90% of them singletons. The sequenced sample consisted of peripheral blood. Receptors were obtained from a woman aged 60-75 years with acute or convalescent COVID-19.

In its sample, this clone was seen a few times. The V call is TRBV12-5, the J call TRBJ1-1; possible D gene TRBD1, 5 bases. The CDR3 consists of 15 residues. Germline-derived CDR1 and CDR2 are LGHNT and FRNRAP. V was trimmed by 3 bases and J by 1 base, leaving 12 bases between them. CDR3 residues: CASGLQERGNTEAFF. CDR3 bases: TGTGCTAGTGGTTTACAGGAGAGAGGGAACACTGAAGCTTTCTTT.

The rearrangement uses TRBV6-6 and TRBJ2-5; 11 bases agree with TRBD2. Germline CDR1 is MNHNY and CDR2 is SVGAGI (reference sequence). The V segment lost 6 bases and the J segment 1 base; nucleotides outside the gene matches: 1. The CDR3 runs 14 residues. The CDR3 DNA reads TGTGCCAGCAGGGGACTAGCGGCCCAAGAGACCCAGTACTTC. It yields the protein CASRGLAAQETQYF.

This chain links TRBV5-1 with TRBJ2-5, with 10 bases that match TRBD1. V was pared by 1 base and J by 5 bases, with 8 bases of the junction left unmatched. The CDR3 length is 16 residues. Looked up from germline, CDR1 is SGHRS and CDR2 is YFSETQ. CDR3 bases: TGCGCCAGCAGCTTGTCCGGGACAGGGGTGGGGGAGACCCAGTACTTC. Residues: CASSLSGTGVGETQYF.

This sequence joins TRBV10-3 and TRBJ1-1; weak D call: TRBD1 (5 bases). Looked up from germline, CDR1 is ENHRY and CDR2 is SYGVKD. The V end lost 0 bases, the J end lost 3 bases, and 11 bases lay between the germline ends. The CDR3 length is 15 residues. The DNA for the CDR3 is TGTGCCATCAGTGAGTCGGGGGGTGCCTACACTGAAGCTTTCTTT. It is translated as CAISESGGAYTEAFF.

The rearrangement uses TRBV5-1 and TRBJ2-3; D is unresolved. Germline loops: CDR1 SGHRS, CDR2 YFSETQ. This CDR3 is 14 amino acids long. Deletions cut 0 bases from V and 2 bases from J, with 7 bases between. In DNA form, the CDR3 reads TGCGCCAGCAGCTTGGGTCCCTCCACAGATACGCAGTATTTT. This gives the protein CASSLGPSTDTQYF.

The gene calls are TRBV12-3 or TRBV12-4 and TRBJ1-1; the D is unclear. The CDR3 runs to 13 residues. Trimming removed 1 base at V and 5 bases at J, with 8 bases between. The CDR3 loop reads CASSLGLRTEAFF. Written as DNA, the CDR3 is TGTGCCAGCAGTTTAGGCCTCCGGACTGAAGCTTTCTTT.

The chain combines TRBV28 with TRBJ1-4, with D possibly matching TRBD1 (6 bases). The CDR3 extends over 15 amino acids. Germline V gene sequence: CDR1 MDHEN, CDR2 SYDVKM. Trimming stripped 6 bases from V and 4 bases from J, with 15 bases between. The CDR3 protein is CASRTLDSSNEKLFF. DNA for the CDR3: TGTGCCAGCAGGACCCTGGACAGTAGTAATGAAAAACTGTTTTTT.

The chain has TRBV3-1 (or the pseudogene TRBV3-2) and TRBJ2-5, with 9 nucleotides matching TRBD1. J was trimmed by 13 bases and V by 3 bases; bases with no gene match: 24. CDR1 is LGHDT and CDR2 is YNNKEL in the germline V gene (reference sequence). The CDR3 spans 18 residues. This CDR3 is CASSHRTGGFGHPGGAYF. The DNA for the CDR3 is TGTGCCAGCAGCCATCGCACAGGGGGCTTTGGCCATCCGGGCGGGGCGTACTTC.

The rearrangement joins TRBV2 to TRBJ2-4; TRBD1 agrees at 9 bases. Looked up from germline, CDR1 is SNHLY and CDR2 is FYNNEI. The CDR3 consists of 13 residues. Trimming at V came to 7 bases and at J to 6 bases, leaving 4 bases not matched to a gene. The CDR3 sequence: CASKDRGGNIQYF. The DNA for the CDR3 is TGTGCCAGCAAGGACAGGGGAGGAAACATTCAGTACTTC. The whole variable domain, remainder taken from reference TRBV2 and TRBJ2-4, is EPEVTQTPSHQVTQMGQEVILRCVPISNHLYFYWYRQILGQKVEFLVSFYNNEISEKSEIFDDQFSVERPDGSNFTLKIRSTKLEDSAMYFCASKDRGGNIQYFGAGTRLSVL.

The chain joins TRBV28 to TRBJ1-3; no clear D. V lost 3 bases to trimming and J lost 4 bases, with 4 bases between them. This CDR3 is built from 12 residues. Germline V gene lookup returns CDR1 MDHEN and CDR2 SYDVKM. The CDR3 sequence: CASSLEGNTIYF. In DNA, the CDR3 is TGTGCCAGCAGTTTGGAGGGAAACACCATATATTTT.

The V call is TRBV3-1 (or the pseudogene TRBV3-2), the J call TRBJ2-1; TRBD2 is a possible D gene (6 bases). The CDR3 has 15 amino acids. CDR1 is LGHDT and CDR2 is YNNKEL in the germline V gene (reference sequence). Trimming cost V 1 base and J 11 bases, with 18 bases left between them. CDR3 protein: CASSQGRERSMKQFF. The CDR3 DNA reads TGTGCCAGCAGCCAAGGTCGGGAGCGGTCAATGAAGCAGTTCTTC.

The genes are TRBV29-1 and TRBJ1-5, with D possibly being TRBD1 (5 bases). Germline CDR1 SQVTM, CDR2 ANQGSEA. V gave up 0 bases and J gave up 10 bases, with 13 bases separating them. The CDR3 runs 13 residues. The CDR3 loop is CSVEEQRGEPQHF. The CDR3 DNA follows: TGCAGCGTTGAAGAACAGCGGGGCGAACCCCAGCATTTT.

The chain combines TRBV30 with TRBJ2-1, with 13 bases fitting TRBD2. Per germline, CDR1 GTSNPN and CDR2 SVGIG (reference sequence). The ends lost 1 base at V and 4 bases at J; junction bases unmatched: 4. The CDR3 is made up of 16 amino acids. CDR3 bases: TGTGCCTGGAGTGGACTAGCGGGAGGTCCATACAATGAGCAGTTCTTC. Encoded protein: CAWSGLAGGPYNEQFF.

This chain links TRBV28 with TRBJ1-4; D is ambiguous. Germline CDR1 reads MDHEN; CDR2 reads SYDVKM. CDR3 length: 15 residues. V lost 6 bases and J lost 5, with 16 bases in between. CDR3 sequence reads: CASRRTGFQNEKLFF. The CDR3 region has the DNA TGTGCCAGCAGGAGAACCGGGTTTCAAAATGAAAAACTGTTTTTT.

This chain joins TRBV9 and TRBJ2-3; weak D call: TRBD2 (5 bases). V was cut by 2 bases and J by 0 bases, with 7 bases left in between. From germline, CDR1 is SGDLS and CDR2 YYNGEE. This CDR3 has 14 residues. CDR3 in DNA: TGTGCCAGCAGCGTTAGCGTGAGCACAGATACGCAGTATTTT. Protein: CASSVSVSTDTQYF. The whole variable domain, remainder taken from reference TRBV9 and TRBJ2-3, is DSGVTQTPKHLITATGQRVTLRCSPRSGDLSVYWYQQSLDQGLQFLIQYYNGEERAKGNILERFSAQQFPDLHSELNLSSLELGDSALYFCASSVSVSTDTQYFGPGTRLTVL.

The chain combines TRBV9 with TRBJ1-1; D is uncertain. V shed 0 bases and J shed 4 bases, with 10 bases lying between them. This CDR3 has 14 amino acids. In germline, CDR1 is SGDLS, CDR2 YYNGEE. The CDR3 DNA follows: TGTGCCAGCAGCGTAGCTTTCGCGGGCACTGAAGCTTTCTTT. Translation: CASSVAFAGTEAFF.

The V gene is TRBV30, the J gene TRBJ2-4, with 8 bases matching TRBD2. The CDR3 extends over 16 amino acids. The V segment lost 1 base and the J segment 3 bases; nucleotides outside the gene matches: 8. Germline CDR1 and CDR2: GTSNPN and SVGIG (reference sequence). The DNA of the CDR3 is TGTGCCTGGAGTGAACGGGAGGGCCGGGGCAAAAACATTCAGTACTTC. Residues: CAWSEREGRGKNIQYF.

A few counts support this clone. The chain is built from TRBV2 and TRBJ1-5; D is perhaps TRBD1 (6 bases). V dropped 6 bases and J dropped 0 bases, with 12 bases sitting between them. The CDR3 length is 15 residues. The germline gives CDR1 SNHLY, CDR2 FYNNEI. The CDR3 is CASRVDRYSNQPQHF. The DNA of the CDR3 is TGTGCCAGCAGAGTCGACAGGTATAGCAATCAGCCCCAGCATTTT.

This sequence joins TRBV25-1 and TRBJ1-2, with D tentatively TRBD1 (6 bases). The CDR3 runs 12 residues. The germline gives CDR1 MGHDK, CDR2 SYGVNS. V lost 7 bases and J lost 6, with 12 bases in between. CDR3 DNA sequence: TGTGCCAGCAAAGGTGGGGGCCATGGCTACACCTTC. It yields the protein CASKGGGHGYTF.

Concerning this clone itself: It is unclear where the CDR3 begins or ends on the DNA, so no DNA is shown, and the CDR3 is as TCRdb lists it. V usage is TRBV4-1 and J usage is TRBJ2-6; the DNA was not compared with TRBD2, the D call given in the table. The CDR3 region is 14 residues in length, termini included. Germline V gene lookup returns CDR1 MGHRA and CDR2 YSYEKL. The CDR3 sequence: CASSQVGAGSGVTF.

The rearrangement links TRBV3-1 (or the pseudogene TRBV3-2) to TRBJ1-1, with D possibly being TRBD1 (6 bases). The CDR3 is 17 residues long. The ends were cut back, 1 base at V and 0 bases at J, with 15 bases in the middle. Germline CDR1 LGHDT, CDR2 YNNKEL (reference sequence). The CDR3 loop reads CASSQVPGVEVNTEAFF. CDR3 in DNA: TGTGCCAGCAGCCAAGTCCCAGGGGTAGAGGTGAACACTGAAGCTTTCTTT.

CDR3 region: CASRPTGSDEQFF. Written as DNA, the CDR3 is TGTGCCAGCAGGCCCACAGGGTCGGATGAGCAGTTCTTC. The gene calls are TRBV27 and TRBJ2-1; D is possibly TRBD1 (6 bases). Trimming cost V 6 bases and J 8 bases, with 14 bases left between them. From germline, CDR1 is MNHEY and CDR2 SMNVEV (reference sequence). This CDR3 comprises 13 residues.

The genes are TRBV11-2 and TRBJ1-2; D gene ambiguous. The CDR3 runs to 10 residues. Germline V gene sequence: CDR1 SGHAT, CDR2 FQNNGV. Deletions cut 8 bases from V and 5 bases from J, with 6 bases between. CDR3 DNA sequence: TGTGCCAGCGGAGGGTATGGCTACACCTTC. Encoded protein: CASGGYGYTF.

The gene calls are TRBV3-1 (or the pseudogene TRBV3-2) and TRBJ1-6; 8 bases match TRBD1. Germline values: CDR1 LGHDT, CDR2 YNNKEL (reference sequence). Trimming cost V 0 bases and J 7 bases; bases outside gene matches: 5. This CDR3 contains 16 residues. CDR3 region: CASSQEGTGRNSPLHF. The CDR3 DNA reads TGTGCCAGCAGCCAAGAGGGGACAGGACGAAATTCACCCCTCCACTTT.